The present T cell receptor (beta chain) was sequenced within a study of blood T cell repertoires in COVID-19. Study context: Both acute and convalescent COVID-19 samples were obtained from the United States, Italy and Spain. PBMCs, B-cell-depleted T cells, or T cells were the source of the cDNA or gDNA that made up the material.

Source study methods: Quantification of nucleated cells was approximated via reference gene primer amplification. Assay: immunoSEQ multiplex PCR; the TCRdb copy retains only in-frame clones and omits some. V, J and clone size reflect that table, while D and trimming were determined from the DNA. The data show some 280,000 clones, 89% seen once. Germline trimming cut 5 bases from V and 4 bases from J; bases unmatched to any gene: 9. The CDR3 is made up of 15 amino acids. Germline CDR1 LNHDA, CDR2 SQIVND (reference sequence). This chain joins TRBV19 and TRBJ2-5; TRBD1 matches 8 bases. Source material: peripheral blood. The clonotype was recovered from a woman aged 40 to 50 who had recovered from COVID-19. The CDR3 sequence: CASSGAQGGRETQYF. CDR3 DNA: TGTGCCAGTAGTGGGGCACAGGGGGGCAGAGAGACCCAGTACTTC.